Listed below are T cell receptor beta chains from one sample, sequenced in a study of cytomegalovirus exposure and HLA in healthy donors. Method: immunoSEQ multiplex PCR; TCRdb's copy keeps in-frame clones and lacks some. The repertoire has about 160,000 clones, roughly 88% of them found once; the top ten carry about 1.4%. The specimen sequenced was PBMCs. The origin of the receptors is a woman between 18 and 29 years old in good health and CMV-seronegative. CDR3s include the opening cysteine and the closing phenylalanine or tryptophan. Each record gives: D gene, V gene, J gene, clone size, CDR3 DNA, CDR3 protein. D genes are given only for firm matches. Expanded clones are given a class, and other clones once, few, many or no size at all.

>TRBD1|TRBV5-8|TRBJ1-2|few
TGTGCCAGCAGGGCCAGGGGGCTGTATTCTAACTATGGCTACACCTTC
CASRARGLYSNYGYTF
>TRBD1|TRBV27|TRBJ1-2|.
TGTGCCAGCAGGGGGACAGCTAACTATGGCTACACCTTC
CASRGTANYGYTF
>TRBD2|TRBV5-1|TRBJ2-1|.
TGCGCCAGCAGCTTGCGGCCGAGCGGGACGTTCGACTCCTACAATGAGCAGTTCTTC
CASSLRPSGTFDSYNEQFF
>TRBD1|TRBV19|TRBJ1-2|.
TGTGCCAGTAGCAGCGCCATATGGCAGGGGGGTCACTATGGCTACACCTTC
CASSSAIWQGGHYGYTF
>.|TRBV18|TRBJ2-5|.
TGTGCCAGCTCACCAGGGGACACCTTCCAAGAGACCCAGTACTTC
CASSPGDTFQETQYF
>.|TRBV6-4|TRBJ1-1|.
TGTGCCAGCAGGAGTAGGGAGGGGAACACTGAAGCTTTCTTT
CASRSREGNTEAFF
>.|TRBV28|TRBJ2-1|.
TGTGCCAGCACCCCTACAGGGTCCATGCACAATGAGCAGTTCTTC
CASTPTGSMHNEQFF
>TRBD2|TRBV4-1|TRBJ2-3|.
TGCGCCAGCAGCCAATCGGGACTAGCGACGAATACGCAGTATTTT
CASSQSGLATNTQYF
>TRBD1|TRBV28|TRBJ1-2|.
TGTGCCAGCACCCAATCAGGGGGAGGTGGCTACACCTTC
CASTQSGGGGYTF
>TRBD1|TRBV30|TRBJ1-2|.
TGTGCCTGGAGTGTAAGGGACAGGGCTACCTATGGCTACACCTTC
CAWSVRDRATYGYTF
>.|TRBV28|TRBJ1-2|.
TGTGCCAGCAGTCCCACAGGGTCTTTCTATGGCTACACCTTC
CASSPTGSFYGYTF
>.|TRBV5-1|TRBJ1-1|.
TGCGCCAGCAGCTTGGAGTTCAGAATGAACACTGAAGCTTTCTTT
CASSLEFRMNTEAFF
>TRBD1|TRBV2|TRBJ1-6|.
TGTGCCAGCAGCGGACAGGGATCCTATAATTCACCCCTCCACTTT
CASSGQGSYNSPLHF
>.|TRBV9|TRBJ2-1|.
TGTGCCAGCAGCGACCCGACCCCGACTATGGGGTCCGGTGAGCAGTTCTTC
CASSDPTPTMGSGEQFF
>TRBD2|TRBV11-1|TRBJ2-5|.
TGTGCCAGCAGCCGACCTAGCGGGGGGGGCCAAGAGACCCAGTACTTC
CASSRPSGGGQETQYF
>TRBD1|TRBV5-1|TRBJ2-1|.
TGCGCCAGCAGCTTGGAAGGACAGGGGATTCGGGAGCAGTTCTTC
CASSLEGQGIREQFF
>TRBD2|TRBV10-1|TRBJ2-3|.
TGCGCCAGCAGTGGGACGACTAGCGGGGGGATAGATACGCAGTATTTT
CASSGTTSGGIDTQYF
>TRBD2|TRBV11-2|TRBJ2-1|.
TGTGCCAGCAGCTTCTTTGGCGGGGGGGGGCCTTACAATGAGCAGTTCTTC
CASSFFGGGGPYNEQFF
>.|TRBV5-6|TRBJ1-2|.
TGTGCCAGCAGTACAGGGTCGGGCAACTATGGCTACACCTTC
CASSTGSGNYGYTF
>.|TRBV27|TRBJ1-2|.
TGTGCCAGCAGTGTGTCGGGCTATGGCTACACCTTC
CASSVSGYGYTF
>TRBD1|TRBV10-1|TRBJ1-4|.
TGCGCCAGCAGTGATTTTGGGACAGCTACGGAAAAACTGTTTTTT
CASSDFGTATEKLFF
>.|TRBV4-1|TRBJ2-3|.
TGCGCCAGCAGCCACTCACTGAGCGCGTCTGGCACAGATACGCAGTATTTT
CASSHSLSASGTDTQYF
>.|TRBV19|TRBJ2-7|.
TGTGCCAGTAGTTTCATGGGGGCTTACGACGAGCAGTACTTC
CASSFMGAYDEQYF
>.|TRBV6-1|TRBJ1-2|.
TGTGCCAGCAGTGAATACAGGGAGAACTCTGGCTACACCTTC
CASSEYRENSGYTF
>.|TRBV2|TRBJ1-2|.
TGTGCCAGCAGGGGAGGAGGGTGGAGGTGGTATGGCTACACCTTC
CASRGGGWRWYGYTF
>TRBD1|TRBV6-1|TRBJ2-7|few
TGTGCCAGCAGTGAAGCTAGGGGGCATACCTACGAGCAGTACTTC
CASSEARGHTYEQYF
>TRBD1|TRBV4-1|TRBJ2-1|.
TGCGCCAGCAGCCAAGGTATAGGGACAGGGGAATCCTACAATGAGCAGTTCTTC
CASSQGIGTGESYNEQFF
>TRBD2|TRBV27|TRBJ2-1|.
TGTGCCAGCAGTTTAAGTAGCGGGGGGTGGAGCTCCTACAATGAGCAGTTCTTC
CASSLSSGGWSSYNEQFF
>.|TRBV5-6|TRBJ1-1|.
TGTGCCAGCAGCGTGAGACAGATTAAACTCACTGAAGCTTTCTTT
CASSVRQIKLTEAFF
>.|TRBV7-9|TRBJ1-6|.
TGTGCCAGCAGGGGGGACACCCCTAGCTCCTATAATTCACCCCTCCACTTT
CASRGDTPSSYNSPLHF
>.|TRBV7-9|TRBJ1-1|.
TGTGCCAGCAGCTTAGTGGCGGTGATGAACACTGAAGCTTTCTTT
CASSLVAVMNTEAFF
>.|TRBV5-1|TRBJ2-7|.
TGCGCCAGCAGCTTGCCGGAGGCCTACGAGCAGTACTTC
CASSLPEAYEQYF
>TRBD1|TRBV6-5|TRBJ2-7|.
TGTGCCAGCAGTTGGAGGACAGGGAGCTCCTACGAGCAGTACTTC
CASSWRTGSSYEQYF
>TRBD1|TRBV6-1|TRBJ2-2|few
TGTGCCAGCAGCGCCGACAGGGGGCGGAAAGGGGAGCTGTTTTTT
CASSADRGRKGELFF
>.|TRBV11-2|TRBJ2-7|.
TGTGCCAGCAGCTCCGGGGGGCGTTTCTACGAGCAGTACTTC
CASSSGGRFYEQYF
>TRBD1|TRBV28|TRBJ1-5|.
TGTACCAGCAGCCGGGACAGGGGGCTTAGAAGCAATCAGCCCCAGCATTTT
CTSSRDRGLRSNQPQHF
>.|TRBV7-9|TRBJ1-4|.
TGTGCCAGCAGCCCCAGATCTGCAACTAATGAAAAACTGTTTTTT
CASSPRSATNEKLFF
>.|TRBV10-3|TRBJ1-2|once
TGTGCCATCAATAACAGGGCTGAGTATGGCTACACCTTC
CAINNRAEYGYTF
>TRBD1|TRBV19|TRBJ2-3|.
TGTGCCAGTAAAACAGGGGTGACAAGCACAGATACGCAGTATTTT
CASKTGVTSTDTQYF
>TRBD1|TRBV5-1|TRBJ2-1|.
TGCGCCAGCAGCTTGGCCCGGGACAGGGCCCACAATGAGCAGTTCTTC
CASSLARDRAHNEQFF
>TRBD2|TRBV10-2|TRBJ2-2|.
TGCGCCAGCACCACTCCCCCCTTGCTAGCGGGGGCGGGGGAGCTGTTTTTT
CASTTPPLLAGAGELFF
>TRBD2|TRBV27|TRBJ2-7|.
TGTGCCAGCAGTTCCCGGGGTAGCGGGGACTACGAGCAGTACTTC
CASSSRGSGDYEQYF
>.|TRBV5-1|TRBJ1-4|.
TGCGCCAGCAGCTTCGGCGGATCTAATGAAAAACTGTTTTTT
CASSFGGSNEKLFF
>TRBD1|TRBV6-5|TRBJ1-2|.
TGTGCCAGCAGTACCTCAACAGGGGGAGGGCATGGCTACACCTTC
CASSTSTGGGHGYTF
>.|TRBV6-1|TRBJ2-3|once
TGTGCCAGCAGAACAGACACAGATACGCAGTATTTT
CASRTDTDTQYF
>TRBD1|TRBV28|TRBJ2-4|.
TGTGCCAGCAGTTTATCTGGACAGGGCCTGACAAACATTCAGTACTTC
CASSLSGQGLTNIQYF
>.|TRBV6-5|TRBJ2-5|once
TGTGCCAGCAGTTCCTTCGGGGGACCCAGGAGGACCCAGTACTTC
CASSSFGGPRRTQYF
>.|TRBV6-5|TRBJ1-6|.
TGTGCCAGCAGTTACTCGGGGACGGGAGCTTCACCCCTCCACTTT
CASSYSGTGASPLHF